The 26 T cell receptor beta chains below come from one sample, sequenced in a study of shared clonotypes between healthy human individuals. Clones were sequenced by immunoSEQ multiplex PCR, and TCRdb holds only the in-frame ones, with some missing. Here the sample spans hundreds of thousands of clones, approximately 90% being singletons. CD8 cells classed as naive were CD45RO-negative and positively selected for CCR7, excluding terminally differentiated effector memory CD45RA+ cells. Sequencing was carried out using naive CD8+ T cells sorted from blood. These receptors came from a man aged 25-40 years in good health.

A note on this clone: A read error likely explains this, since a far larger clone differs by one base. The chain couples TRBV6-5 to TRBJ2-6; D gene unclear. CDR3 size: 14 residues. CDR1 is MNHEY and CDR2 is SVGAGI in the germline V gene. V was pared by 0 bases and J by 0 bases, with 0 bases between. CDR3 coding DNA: TGTGCCAGCAGTTACTCCTCTGGGGCCAACGTCCTGACTTTC. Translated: CASSYSSGANVLTF.

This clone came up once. The CDR3 is CASSSRGTEPWEQYF. The CDR3, as DNA: TGTGCCAGCAGCTCCCGGGGGACTGAGCCTTGGGAGCAGTACTTC. The chain is built from TRBV7-8 and TRBJ2-7; perhaps TRBD2 as D (6 bases). Germline CDR1 SGHVS, CDR2 FQNEAQ. V was shortened by 4 bases and J by 7 bases, with 20 bases between the two germline ends. This CDR3 region has 15 residues.

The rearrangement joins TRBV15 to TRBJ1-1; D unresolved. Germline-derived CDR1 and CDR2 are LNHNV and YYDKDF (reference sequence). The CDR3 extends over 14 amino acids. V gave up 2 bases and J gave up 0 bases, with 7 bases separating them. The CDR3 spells CATSRTQMNTEAFF. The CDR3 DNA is TGTGCCACCAGCAGAACCCAGATGAACACTGAAGCTTTCTTT.

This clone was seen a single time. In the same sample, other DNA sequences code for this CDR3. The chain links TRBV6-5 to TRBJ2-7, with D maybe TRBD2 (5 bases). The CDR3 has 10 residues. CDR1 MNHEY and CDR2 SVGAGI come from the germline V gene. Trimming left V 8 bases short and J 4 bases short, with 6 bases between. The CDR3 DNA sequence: TGTGCCAGCGGGAGTTACGAGCAGTACTTC. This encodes CASGSYEQYF.

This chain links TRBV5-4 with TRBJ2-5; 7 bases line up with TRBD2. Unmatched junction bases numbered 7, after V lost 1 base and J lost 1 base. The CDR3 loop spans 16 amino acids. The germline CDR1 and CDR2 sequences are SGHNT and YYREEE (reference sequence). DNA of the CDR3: TGTGCCAGCAGCTTGCGTGGCGGGAGCGTCCAAGAGACCCAGTACTTC. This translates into CASSLRGGSVQETQYF.

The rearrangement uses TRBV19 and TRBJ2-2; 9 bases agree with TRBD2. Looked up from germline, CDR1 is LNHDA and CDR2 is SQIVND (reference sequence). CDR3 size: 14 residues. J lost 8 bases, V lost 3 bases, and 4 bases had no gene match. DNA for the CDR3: TGTGCCAGTAGTATGGCTAGCGGGGTAGGGGAGCTGTTTTTT. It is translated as CASSMASGVGELFF.

This CDR3 reads CASRRNPTNEKLFF. The CDR3 nucleotides read TGTGCCAGCCGCAGAAATCCAACTAATGAAAAACTGTTTTTT. The chain has TRBV6-6 and TRBJ1-4; D call uncertain. The CDR3 contains 14 residues. V lost 8 bases to trimming and J lost 0 bases, with 10 bases between them. The V gene's germline CDR1 is MNHNY and CDR2 SVGAGI (reference sequence).

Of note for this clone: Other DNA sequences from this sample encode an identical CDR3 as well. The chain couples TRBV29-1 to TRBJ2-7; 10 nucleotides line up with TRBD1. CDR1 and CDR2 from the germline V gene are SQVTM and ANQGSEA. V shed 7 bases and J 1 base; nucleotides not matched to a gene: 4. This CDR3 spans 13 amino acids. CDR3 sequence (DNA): TGCAGCGCACGGACAGGGGGGTCCTACGAGCAGTACTTC. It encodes CSARTGGSYEQYF.

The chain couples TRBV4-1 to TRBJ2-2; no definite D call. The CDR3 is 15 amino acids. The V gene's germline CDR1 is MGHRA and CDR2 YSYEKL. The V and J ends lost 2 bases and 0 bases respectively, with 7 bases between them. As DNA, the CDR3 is TGCGCCAGCAGCCAATCCCCGGCGAACACCGGGGAGCTGTTTTTT. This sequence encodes CASSQSPANTGELFF.

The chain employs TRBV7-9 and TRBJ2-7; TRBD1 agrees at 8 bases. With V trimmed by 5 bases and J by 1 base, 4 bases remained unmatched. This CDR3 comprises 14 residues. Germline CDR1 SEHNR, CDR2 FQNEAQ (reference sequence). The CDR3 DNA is TGTGCCAGCAGCGGACAGGGTGTTTCCTACGAGCAGTACTTC. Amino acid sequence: CASSGQGVSYEQYF. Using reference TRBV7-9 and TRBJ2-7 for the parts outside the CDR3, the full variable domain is DTGVSQNPRHKITKRGQNVTFRCDPISEHNRLYWYRQTLGQGPEFLTYFQNEAQLEKSRLLSDRFSAERPKGSFSTLEIQRTEQGDSAMYLCASSGQGVSYEQYFGPGTRLTVT.

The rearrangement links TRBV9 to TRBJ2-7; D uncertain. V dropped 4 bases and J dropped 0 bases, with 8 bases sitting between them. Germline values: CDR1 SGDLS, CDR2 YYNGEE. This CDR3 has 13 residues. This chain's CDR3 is CASSSRFSYEQYF. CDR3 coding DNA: TGTGCCAGCAGCTCCCGTTTCTCCTACGAGCAGTACTTC.

CDR3 protein: CASSSLDRPDLGNYYEQYF. As DNA, the CDR3 is TGTGCCAGCAGCTCACTCGACCGGCCCGACTTGGGGAACTACTACGAGCAGTACTTC. The chain couples TRBV7-2 to TRBJ2-7; D unresolved. The CDR3 sequence is 19 residues long. CDR1 SGHTA and CDR2 FQGNSA come from the germline V gene. V was trimmed by 4 bases and J by 3 bases, leaving 28 bases between them. Full variable domain (remainder filled in from reference TRBV7-2 and TRBJ2-7): GAGVSQSPSNKVTEKGKDVELRCDPISGHTALYWYRQSLGQGLEFLIYFQGNSAPDKSGLPSDRFSAERTGGSVSTLTIQRTQQEDSAVYLCASSSLDRPDLGNYYEQYFGPGTRLTVT.

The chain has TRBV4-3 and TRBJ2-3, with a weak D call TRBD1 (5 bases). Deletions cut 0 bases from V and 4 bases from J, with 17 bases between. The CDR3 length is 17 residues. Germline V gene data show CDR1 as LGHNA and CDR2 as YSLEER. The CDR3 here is CASSQDEPTVLSDTQYF. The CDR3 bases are TGCGCCAGCAGCCAAGACGAACCGACAGTACTGTCAGATACGCAGTATTTT.

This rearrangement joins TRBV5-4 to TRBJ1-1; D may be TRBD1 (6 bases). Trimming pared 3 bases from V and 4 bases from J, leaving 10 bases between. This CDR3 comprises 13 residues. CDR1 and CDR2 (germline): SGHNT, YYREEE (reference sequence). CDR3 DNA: TGTGCCAGCAGCTGGGGGGGGGCCACTGAAGCTTTCTTT. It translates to CASSWGGATEAFF.

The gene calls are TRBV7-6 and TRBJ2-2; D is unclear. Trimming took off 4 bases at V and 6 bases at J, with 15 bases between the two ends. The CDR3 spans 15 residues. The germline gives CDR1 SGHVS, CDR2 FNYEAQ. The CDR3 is CASSSSGPAAGELFF. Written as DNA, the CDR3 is TGTGCCAGCAGCTCCAGTGGCCCTGCGGCCGGGGAGCTGTTTTTT.

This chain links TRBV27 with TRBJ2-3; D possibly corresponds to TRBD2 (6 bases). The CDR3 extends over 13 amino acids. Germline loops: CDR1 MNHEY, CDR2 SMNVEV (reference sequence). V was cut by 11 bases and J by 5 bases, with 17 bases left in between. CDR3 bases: TGTGCCGTCGGGGGAGTGGGTGGAGATACGCAGTATTTT. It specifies CAVGGVGGDTQYF.

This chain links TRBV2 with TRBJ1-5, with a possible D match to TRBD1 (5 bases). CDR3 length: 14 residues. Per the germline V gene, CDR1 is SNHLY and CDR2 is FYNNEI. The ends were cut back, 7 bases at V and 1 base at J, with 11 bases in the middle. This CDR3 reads CASKGVESNQPQHF. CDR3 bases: TGTGCCAGCAAAGGGGTGGAAAGCAATCAGCCCCAGCATTTT.

CDR3: CASSVGGGGTDTQYF. CDR3 nucleotide sequence: TGTGCCAGCAGCGTTGGGGGAGGGGGCACAGATACGCAGTATTTT. The chain carries TRBV9 and TRBJ2-3, with TRBD2 matching 7 bases. The trim removed 2 bases at V and 1 base at J, leaving 4 bases unmatched. Germline lookup yields CDR1 SGDLS and CDR2 YYNGEE. This CDR3 spans 15 amino acids.

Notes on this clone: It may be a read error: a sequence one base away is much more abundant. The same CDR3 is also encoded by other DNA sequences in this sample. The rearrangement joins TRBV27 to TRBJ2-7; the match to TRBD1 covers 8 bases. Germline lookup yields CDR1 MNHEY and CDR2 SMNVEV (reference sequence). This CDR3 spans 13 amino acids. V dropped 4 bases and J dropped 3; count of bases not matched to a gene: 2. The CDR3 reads CASSSGQDYEQYF. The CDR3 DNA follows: TGTGCCAGCAGTTCGGGACAGGACTACGAGCAGTACTTC.

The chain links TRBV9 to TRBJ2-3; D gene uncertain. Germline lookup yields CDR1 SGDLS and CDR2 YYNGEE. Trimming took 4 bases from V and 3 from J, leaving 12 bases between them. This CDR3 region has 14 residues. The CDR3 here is CASSRIWATDTQYF. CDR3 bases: TGTGCCAGCAGCCGCATTTGGGCTACAGATACGCAGTATTTT.

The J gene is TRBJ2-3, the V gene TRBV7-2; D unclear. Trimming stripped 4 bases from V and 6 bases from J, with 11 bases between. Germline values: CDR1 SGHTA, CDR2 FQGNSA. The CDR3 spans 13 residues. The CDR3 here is CASSSGSQDTQYF. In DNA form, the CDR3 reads TGTGCCAGCAGCTCCGGGTCCCAGGATACGCAGTATTTT.

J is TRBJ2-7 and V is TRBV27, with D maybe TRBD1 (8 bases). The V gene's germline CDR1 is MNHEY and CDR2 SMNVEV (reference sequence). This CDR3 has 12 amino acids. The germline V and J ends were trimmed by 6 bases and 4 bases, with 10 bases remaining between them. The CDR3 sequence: CASRQGGYEQYF. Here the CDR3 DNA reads TGTGCCAGCAGACAGGGGGGGTACGAGCAGTACTTC.

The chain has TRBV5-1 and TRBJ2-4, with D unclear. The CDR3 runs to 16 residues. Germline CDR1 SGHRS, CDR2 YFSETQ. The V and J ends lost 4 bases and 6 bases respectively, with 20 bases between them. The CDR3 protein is CASSPRFGGSGNIQYF. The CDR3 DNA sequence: TGCGCCAGCAGCCCCCGGTTTGGCGGTAGTGGAAACATTCAGTACTTC.

DNA of the CDR3: TGTGCCAGTCAACCCTCCCGGGCCGGCGGCAATCAGCCCCAGCATTTT. Encoded protein: CASQPSRAGGNQPQHF. V is TRBV19 and J is TRBJ1-5; no definite D call. This CDR3 is built from 16 residues. V lost 8 bases to trimming and J lost 2 bases, with 19 bases between them. Germline V gene data show CDR1 as LNHDA and CDR2 as SQIVND (reference sequence).

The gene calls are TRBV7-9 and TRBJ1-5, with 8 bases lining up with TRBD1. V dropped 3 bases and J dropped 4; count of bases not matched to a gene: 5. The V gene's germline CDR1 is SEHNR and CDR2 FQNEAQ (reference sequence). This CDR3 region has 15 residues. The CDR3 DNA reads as TGTGCCAGCAGCTTGGACAGGGCGATGAATCAGCCCCAGCATTTT. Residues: CASSLDRAMNQPQHF.

CDR3 loop: CASSELWQGNQPQHF. The CDR3 nucleotides read TGTGCCAGCAGTGAACTCTGGCAGGGCAATCAGCCCCAGCATTTT. The chain employs TRBV6-1 and TRBJ1-5, with D unresolved. The germline CDR1 and CDR2 sequences are MNHNS and SASEGT. V lost 2 bases, J lost 2 bases, and 10 bases lay in between. There are 15 residues in the CDR3.